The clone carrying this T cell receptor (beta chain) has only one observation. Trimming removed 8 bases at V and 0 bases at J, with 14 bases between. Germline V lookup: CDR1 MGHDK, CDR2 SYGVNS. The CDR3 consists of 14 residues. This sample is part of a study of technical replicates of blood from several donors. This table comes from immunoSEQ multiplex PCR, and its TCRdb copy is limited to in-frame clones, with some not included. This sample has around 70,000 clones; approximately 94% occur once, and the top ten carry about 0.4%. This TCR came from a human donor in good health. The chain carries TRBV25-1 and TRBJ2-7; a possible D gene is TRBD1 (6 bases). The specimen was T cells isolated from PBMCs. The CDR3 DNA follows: TGTGCCAGCTGGGGCACGGGACACTCCTACGAGCAGTACTTC. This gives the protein CASWGTGHSYEQYF.